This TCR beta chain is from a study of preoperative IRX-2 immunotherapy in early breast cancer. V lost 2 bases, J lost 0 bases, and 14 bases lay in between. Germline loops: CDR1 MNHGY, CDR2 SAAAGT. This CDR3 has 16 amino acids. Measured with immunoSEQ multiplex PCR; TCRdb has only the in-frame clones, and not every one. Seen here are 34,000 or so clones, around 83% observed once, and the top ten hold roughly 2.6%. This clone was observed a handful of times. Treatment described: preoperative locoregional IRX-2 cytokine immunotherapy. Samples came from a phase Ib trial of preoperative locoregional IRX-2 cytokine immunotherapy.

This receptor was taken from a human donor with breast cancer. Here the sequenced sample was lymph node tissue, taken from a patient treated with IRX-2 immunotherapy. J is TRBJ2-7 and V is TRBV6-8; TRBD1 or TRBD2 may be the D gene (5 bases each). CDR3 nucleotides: TGTGCCAGCAGTTACAGGTCCGGGGCCCCCTCCTACGAGCAGTACTTC. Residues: CASSYRSGAPSYEQYF.